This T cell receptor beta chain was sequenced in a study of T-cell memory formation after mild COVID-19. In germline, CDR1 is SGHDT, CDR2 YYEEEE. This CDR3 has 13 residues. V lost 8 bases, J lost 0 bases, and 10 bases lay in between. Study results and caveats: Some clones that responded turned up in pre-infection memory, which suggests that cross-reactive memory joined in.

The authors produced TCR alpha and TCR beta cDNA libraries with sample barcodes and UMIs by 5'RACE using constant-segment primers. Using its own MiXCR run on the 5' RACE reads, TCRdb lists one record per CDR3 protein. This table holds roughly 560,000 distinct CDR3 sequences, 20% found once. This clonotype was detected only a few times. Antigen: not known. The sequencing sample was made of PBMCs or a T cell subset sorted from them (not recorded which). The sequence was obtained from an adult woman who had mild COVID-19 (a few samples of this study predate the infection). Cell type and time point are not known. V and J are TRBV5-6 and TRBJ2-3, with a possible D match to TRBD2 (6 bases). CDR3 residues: CASLRGSTDTQYF. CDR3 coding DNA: TGTGCCAGTCTTCGGGGGAGCACAGATACGCAGTATTTT.